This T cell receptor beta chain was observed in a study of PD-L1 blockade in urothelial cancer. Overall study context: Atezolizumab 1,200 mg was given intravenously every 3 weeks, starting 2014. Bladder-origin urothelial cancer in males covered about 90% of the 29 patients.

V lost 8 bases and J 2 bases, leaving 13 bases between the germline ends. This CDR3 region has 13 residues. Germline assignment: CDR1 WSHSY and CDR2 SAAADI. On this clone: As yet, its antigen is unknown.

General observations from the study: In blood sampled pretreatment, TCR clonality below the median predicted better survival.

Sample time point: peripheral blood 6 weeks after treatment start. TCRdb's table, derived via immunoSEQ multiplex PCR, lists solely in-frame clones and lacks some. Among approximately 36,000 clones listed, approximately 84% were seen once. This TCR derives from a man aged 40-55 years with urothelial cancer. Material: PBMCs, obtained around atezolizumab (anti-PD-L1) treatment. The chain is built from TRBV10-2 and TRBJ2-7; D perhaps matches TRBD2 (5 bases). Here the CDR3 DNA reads TGCGCCAGCCACGGGAACGAAGCCTACGAGCAGTACTTC. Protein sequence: CASHGNEAYEQYF.